The 28 T cell receptor beta chains in this list originate from one sample, sequenced in a study of T cells expressing NK-cell markers. TCRdb processed the 5' RACE reads again and assigns one entry to each CDR3 protein, with no DNA. Here the sample table reports around 3,000 distinct CDR3 sequences. Sequenced input: blood T cells: a sorted CD56 or NKG2C T cell subset, CD4+ or CD8+ T cells, or bulk PBMC T cells (not recorded which). The receptor set was obtained from a woman younger than 35 in good health.

This clonotype is labeled medium-sized based on frequency. The chain uses TRBV18 and TRBJ2-1; TCRdb's D gene call, TRBD1, goes unchecked for lack of DNA. This CDR3 has 15 residues. Looked up from germline, CDR1 is KGHSH and CDR2 is LQKENI. The CDR3 region is CASSSQEGAGNEQFF.

The chain is built from TRBV12-3 or TRBV12-4 and TRBJ2-3; checking the TCRdb D call of TRBD1 is not possible without DNA. The CDR3 spans 11 residues. CDR3: CASSNRLIEYF.

This chain uses TRBV12-3 or TRBV12-4 with TRBJ1-1; TCRdb gives TRBD1 as the D gene, but with no DNA this cannot be confirmed. There are 12 residues in the CDR3. This chain's CDR3 is CASSPWFTEAFF.

This clonotype ranks as hyperexpanded in terms of frequency. The chain combines TRBV20-1 with TRBJ1-2. In germline, CDR1 is DFQATT, CDR2 SNEGSKA (reference sequence). This CDR3 has 12 residues. CDR3: CSARDLRYGYTF.

The V and J genes are TRBV4-1 and TRBJ1-2; TCRdb designates TRBD1, a call that cannot be tested without DNA. The CDR3 totals 14 residues. CDR1 is MGHRA and CDR2 is YSYEKL in the germline V gene. CDR3 protein: CASSQGSRVNGYTF.

Judged by frequency, this clonotype is medium-sized. The chain is built from TRBV6-4 and TRBJ1-1; without DNA, the TCRdb call of TRBD1 cannot be checked. Germline-derived CDR1 and CDR2 are MRHNA and SNTAGT. This CDR3 is 15 amino acids long. CDR3 sequence: CASSEGQGEGTEAFF.

The chain employs TRBV27 and TRBJ2-7; absent DNA, TCRdb's TRBD2 call cannot be checked. The CDR3 has 14 residues. Looked up from germline, CDR1 is MNHEY and CDR2 is SMNVEV (reference sequence). CDR3 amino acids: CASSKAEGGNEQYF.

Judged by frequency, this clonotype is large. J is TRBJ2-7 and V is TRBV20-1; without DNA, the TCRdb call of TRBD2 cannot be checked. CDR1 is DFQATT and CDR2 is SNEGSKA in the germline V gene (reference sequence). The CDR3 spans 15 residues. CDR3 loop: CSARDHERELNEQYF.

The V and J genes are TRBV15 and TRBJ1-5. CDR1 is LNHNV, CDR2 YYDKDF, per germline (reference sequence). This CDR3 comprises 19 residues. This chain's CDR3 is CATSRVGETGTAVAQPQHF.

This clonotype is medium-sized by frequency. This chain joins TRBV6-2 or TRBV6-3 and TRBJ2-3; no DNA is available, so the TRBD1 call from TCRdb remains unchecked. Germline loops: CDR1 MNHEY, CDR2 SVGEGT. The CDR3 extends over 15 amino acids. CDR3 sequence: CASSRDRGSADTQYF.

Its frequency marks this clonotype as medium-sized. This chain uses TRBV4-2 with TRBJ2-2; lacking DNA, the TRBD1 call made by TCRdb goes unchecked. Germline CDR1 and CDR2: LGHNA and YNFKEQ. The CDR3 length is 15 residues. CDR3 region: CASSQAGGNTGELFF.

This chain uses TRBV4-3 with TRBJ2-3; TCRdb's D call, TRBD1, is unchecked because there is no DNA. The CDR3 runs to 18 residues. CDR1 is LGHNA, CDR2 YSLEER, per germline. The CDR3 is CASSQTQRGRGLTDTQYF.

According to its frequency, this clonotype is large. The chain couples TRBV6-2 or TRBV6-3 to TRBJ2-5. The length of the CDR3 is 13 residues. Germline V gene lookup returns CDR1 MNHEY and CDR2 SVGEGT. The chain's CDR3 is CASSLTSWETQYF.

The rearrangement uses TRBV10-3 and TRBJ2-3. From germline, CDR1 is ENHRY and CDR2 SYGVKD. CDR3 size: 17 residues. CDR3 protein: CAISESTPASRTDTQYF.

The V gene is TRBV24-1, the J gene TRBJ1-6; absent DNA, TCRdb's TRBD1 call cannot be checked. Germline CDR1 reads KGHDR; CDR2 reads SFDVKD. The CDR3 extends over 16 amino acids. CDR3 protein: CATIYPGGPYNSPLHF.

This rearrangement joins TRBV5-1 to TRBJ2-7; the TCRdb D gene call, TRBD1, has no DNA to confirm it. The CDR3 totals 13 residues. Germline V gene data show CDR1 as SGHRS and CDR2 as YFSETQ. The CDR3 sequence: CASSEMGGHEQYF.

The chain is built from TRBV27 and TRBJ2-7; the TCRdb call, TRBD1, lacks DNA for checking. The germline gives CDR1 MNHEY, CDR2 SMNVEV (reference sequence). This CDR3 comprises 15 residues. CDR3 region: CASSLTGPRPYEQYF.

This clonotype registers large by frequency. This chain links TRBV3-1 with TRBJ2-6; TCRdb indicates TRBD1, and absent DNA this call remains unverified. CDR1 is LGHDT and CDR2 is YNNKEL in the germline V gene (reference sequence). The CDR3 spans 15 residues. CDR3 sequence: CASSQGTGGANVLTF.

This sequence joins TRBV6-1 and TRBJ1-6. Germline V gene lookup returns CDR1 MNHNS and CDR2 SASEGT. The CDR3 sequence is 16 residues long. The CDR3 sequence is CASSEVFIRFGSPLHF.

The CDR3 loop is CASSRLAGAQDTQYF. V gene TRBV6-4 combines with J gene TRBJ2-3; the TCRdb call, TRBD2, lacks DNA for checking. Germline V CDR1 and CDR2: MRHNA, SNTAGT. There are 15 residues in the CDR3.

This clonotype is medium-sized by frequency. This sequence joins TRBV9 and TRBJ2-2; TCRdb lists TRBD1, though no DNA is available to test this call. CDR3 length equals 14 residues. Germline V gene lookup returns CDR1 SGDLS and CDR2 YYNGEE. CDR3: CASSVVMGPGELFF.

This sequence joins TRBV20-1 and TRBJ1-4. The V gene's germline CDR1 is DFQATT and CDR2 SNEGSKA (reference sequence). This CDR3 comprises 13 residues. CDR3 in amino acids: CSARRREGEKLFF.

The chain carries TRBV29-1 and TRBJ2-7; the D gene TCRdb calls, TRBD1, cannot be checked with no DNA. The CDR3 totals 14 residues. Germline CDR1 reads SQVTM; CDR2 reads ANQGSEA. CDR3 amino acids: CSVATGLGTNEQYF.

The chain couples TRBV19 to TRBJ2-1; TCRdb's D call, TRBD2, is unchecked because there is no DNA. The CDR3 sequence is 15 residues long. The germline CDR1 and CDR2 sequences are LNHDA and SQIVND (reference sequence). The CDR3 loop reads CASSITGDVYNEQFF.

V and J are TRBV20-1 and TRBJ2-1; TCRdb lists TRBD1, though no DNA is available to test this call. CDR3 length: 17 amino acids. The germline V gene has CDR1 DFQATT and CDR2 SNEGSKA (reference sequence). CDR3 loop: CSARDPWDRSLRNEQFF.

The chain uses TRBV6-4 and TRBJ2-1; the TRBD1 assignment by TCRdb is unverifiable without DNA. The CDR3 extends over 13 amino acids. Per germline, CDR1 MRHNA and CDR2 SNTAGT. The CDR3 sequence is CASSDSGEGRQFF.

This chain uses TRBV6-2 or TRBV6-3 with TRBJ2-6; TCRdb designates TRBD2, a call that cannot be tested without DNA. Germline V gene sequence: CDR1 MNHEY, CDR2 SVGEGT. This CDR3 has 17 amino acids. The CDR3 sequence is CASSYLTSSSGANVLTF.

This sequence joins TRBV6-1 and TRBJ2-3; the TRBD1 assignment by TCRdb is unverifiable without DNA. CDR3 length: 15 residues. From germline, CDR1 is MNHNS and CDR2 SASEGT. The CDR3 region is CASNWDPSSTDTQYF.